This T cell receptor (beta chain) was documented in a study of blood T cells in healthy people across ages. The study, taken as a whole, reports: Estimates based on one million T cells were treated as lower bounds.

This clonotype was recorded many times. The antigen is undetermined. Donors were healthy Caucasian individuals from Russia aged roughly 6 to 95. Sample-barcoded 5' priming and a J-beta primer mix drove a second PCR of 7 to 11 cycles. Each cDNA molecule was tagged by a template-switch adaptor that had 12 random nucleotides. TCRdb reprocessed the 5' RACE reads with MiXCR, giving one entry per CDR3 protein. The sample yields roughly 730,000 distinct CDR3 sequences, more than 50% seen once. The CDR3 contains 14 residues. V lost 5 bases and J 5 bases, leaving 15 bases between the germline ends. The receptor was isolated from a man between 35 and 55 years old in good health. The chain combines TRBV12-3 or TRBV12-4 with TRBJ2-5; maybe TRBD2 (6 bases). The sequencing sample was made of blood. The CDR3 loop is CASSPGSEGETQYF. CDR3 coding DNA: TGTGCCAGCAGTCCCGGGAGTGAGGGGGAGACCCAGTACTTC.